The 25 T cell receptor beta chains listed next were all sequenced from one sample in a study of T-cell reconstitution after alpha-beta-depleted transplantation in children. The TCRbeta library was prepared with unique molecular identifiers. TCRdb passed the PCR reads through MiXCR, listing each CDR3 protein once. The sample lists about 230,000 distinct CDR3 sequences; 8% to 10% were seen once. The sequences come from PBMCs from the stem cell graft donor, collected from the stem cell graft. The receptors were gathered from a human donor who donated a stem cell graft to a child with acute lymphoblastic leukemia.

This rearrangement joins TRBV12-3 or TRBV12-4 to TRBJ1-2; 7 bases match TRBD1. CDR3 length: 16 residues. V lost 5 bases, J lost 0 bases, and 9 bases stayed unmatched. The CDR3 region is CASSPRRQGTNYGYTF. The CDR3 DNA reads as TGTGCCAGCAGTCCTAGAAGACAGGGTACTAACTATGGCTACACCTTC.

The V gene is TRBV2, the J gene TRBJ1-2, with a weak D call TRBD1 (5 bases). The CDR3 consists of 13 residues. Per the germline V gene, CDR1 is SNHLY and CDR2 is FYNNEI. With 2 bases removed from V and 7 bases from J, the gap between germline ends came to 11 bases. The CDR3 region has the DNA TGTGCCAGCAGTGAATCAGGGTACTCTGGCTACACCTTC. It is translated as CASSESGYSGYTF.

Note on this clonotype: This may be a read error, as it is one base from a much larger clone. The chain couples TRBV15 to TRBJ1-1; no clear D. The germline gives CDR1 LNHNV, CDR2 YYDKDF (reference sequence). The CDR3 loop spans 13 amino acids. The CDR3 sequence is CAASRVGNTEAFF. CDR3 nucleotide sequence: TGTGCCGCCAGCAGAGTGGGGAACACTGAAGCTTTCTTT.

The chain recombines TRBV20-1 with TRBJ2-4; maybe TRBD2 (7 bases). Germline-derived CDR1 and CDR2 are DFQATT and SNEGSKA (reference sequence). V was trimmed by 3 bases and J by 6 bases, leaving 21 bases between them. This CDR3 is 16 amino acids long. The CDR3 region is CSARAFRGGATNIQYF. CDR3 sequence (DNA): TGCAGTGCTAGGGCCTTTCGTGGGGGGGCAACAAACATTCAGTACTTC.

The J gene is TRBJ1-5, the V gene TRBV7-8; D uncertain. The germline gives CDR1 SGHVS, CDR2 FQNEAQ. Trimming took 1 base from V and 3 from J, leaving 7 bases between them. This CDR3 region has 14 residues. The CDR3 bases are TGTGCCAGCAGCTTAGGAGGTTACAATCAGCCCCAGCATTTT. It specifies CASSLGGYNQPQHF.

This clonotype has at least ten counts. The chain couples TRBV20-1 to TRBJ1-2; D uncertain. CDR1 DFQATT and CDR2 SNEGSKA come from the germline V gene (reference sequence). The V end was cut by 7 bases, the J end by 6 bases, with 18 bases between. CDR3 size: 13 residues. Here the CDR3 reads CSVADNYQDGYTF. The CDR3 region has the DNA TGCAGTGTAGCAGACAACTATCAAGATGGCTACACCTTC.

The chain links TRBV27 to TRBJ2-7, with D perhaps being TRBD1 or TRBD2 (5 bases each). Trimming took 4 bases from V and 3 from J, leaving 22 bases between them. The CDR3 is made up of 17 amino acids. Germline CDR1 and CDR2: MNHEY and SMNVEV (reference sequence). The CDR3 bases are TGTGCCAGCAGTTCCGCGACCCTTCAGGGACGGAACTACGAGCAGTACTTC. The encoded protein is CASSSATLQGRNYEQYF.

This clonotype was recorded many times. The chain joins TRBV6-5 to TRBJ1-1; D remains unclear. The CDR3 is 17 residues long. Germline CDR1 reads MNHEY; CDR2 reads SVGAGI. Trimming removed 0 bases at V and 0 bases at J, with 14 bases between. The DNA for the CDR3 is TGTGCCAGCAGTTACTCGAGTAGGGCCATCATGAACACTGAAGCTTTCTTT. Translated, it gives CASSYSSRAIMNTEAFF.

This clonotype was seen many times. The CDR3 sequence: CASSLGRGSEGEQYF. CDR3 in DNA: TGTGCCAGCAGTTTGGGACGAGGGAGCGAGGGGGAGCAGTACTTC. The chain is built from TRBV12-3 or TRBV12-4 and TRBJ2-7, with D tentatively TRBD1 or TRBD2 (5 bases each). There are 15 residues in the CDR3. Trimming took off 3 bases at V and 7 bases at J, with 19 bases between the two ends.

The table lists this clonotype with a few counts. V gene TRBV2 combines with J gene TRBJ1-5; the D is unclear. The germline V gene encodes CDR1 SNHLY and CDR2 FYNNEI. The ends were cut back, 4 bases at V and 11 bases at J, with 6 bases in the middle. The CDR3 is 10 residues long. The CDR3 loop is CASSGTAQHF. CDR3 DNA: TGTGCCAGCAGTGGCACGGCCCAGCATTTT.

In this sample, this clonotype turned up many times. The chain is built from TRBV5-6 and TRBJ1-1, with TRBD1 matching 8 bases. The CDR3 extends over 16 amino acids. CDR1 and CDR2 from the germline V gene are SGHDT and YYEEEE. Losses at the gene ends were 6 bases for V and 5 bases for J; bases not matched to a gene: 15. CDR3 region: CASTSNHRGTWTEAFF. Here the CDR3 DNA reads TGTGCCAGCACCTCCAACCACAGGGGGACCTGGACTGAAGCTTTCTTT.

In its sample, this clonotype was seen a few times. The genes are TRBV7-2 and TRBJ1-3; D gene unclear. Looked up from germline, CDR1 is SGHTA and CDR2 is FQGNSA. This CDR3 is built from 15 residues. V was cut by 1 base and J by 0 bases, with 7 bases left in between. CDR3 loop: CASSLGLHSGNTIYF. The CDR3 bases are TGTGCCAGCAGCTTAGGGCTTCACTCTGGAAACACCATATATTTT.

V gene TRBV7-2 combines with J gene TRBJ2-7; D remains unclear. Between the trimmed V and J ends, which lost 2 bases and 0 bases, there was a span of 5 bases. There are 13 residues in the CDR3. Germline-derived CDR1 and CDR2 are SGHTA and FQGNSA. The CDR3 region is CASSLLYSYEQYF. The CDR3 DNA reads TGTGCCAGCAGCTTATTATACTCCTACGAGCAGTACTTC.

V is TRBV5-1 and J is TRBJ1-1; D call uncertain. Germline V CDR1 and CDR2: SGHRS, YFSETQ. The CDR3 loop spans 15 amino acids. Trimming took off 7 bases at V and 1 base at J, with 17 bases between the two ends. CDR3 loop: CASRSSQRPNTEAFF. CDR3 bases: TGCGCCAGCCGGTCCTCTCAGAGACCGAACACTGAAGCTTTCTTT.

This clonotype was found many times. This sequence joins TRBV5-1 and TRBJ2-2; TRBD1 aligns across 7 bases. CDR3 size: 16 residues. CDR1 and CDR2 (germline): SGHRS, YFSETQ. V lost 4 bases to trimming and J lost 0 bases; unmatched junction nucleotides: 6. CDR3 in DNA: TGCGCCAGCAGCCTTAAGGGACAGCCGAACACCGGGGAGCTGTTTTTT. Residues: CASSLKGQPNTGELFF.

A few counts support this clonotype. V is TRBV5-1 and J is TRBJ2-1; 11 nucleotides match TRBD2. The CDR3 extends over 14 amino acids. Germline-derived CDR1 and CDR2 are SGHRS and YFSETQ. Unmatched junction bases numbered 2, after V lost 1 base and J lost 8 bases. DNA for the CDR3: TGCGCCAGCAGCTTGACTAGCGGGGGTCATGAGCAGTTCTTC. Protein: CASSLTSGGHEQFF.

The gene calls are TRBV5-4 and TRBJ2-2, with 10 bases fitting TRBD1. The CDR3 totals 16 residues. The V segment lost 4 bases and the J segment 5 bases; nucleotides outside the gene matches: 8. Per the germline V gene, CDR1 is SGHNT and CDR2 is YYREEE (reference sequence). The DNA of the CDR3 is TGTGCCAGCAGCCTGCCGACAGGGGGCGGTACCGGGGAGCTGTTTTTT. Its translation: CASSLPTGGGTGELFF.

This clonotype was seen more than once but under ten times. The chain employs TRBV10-2 and TRBJ2-1, with D possibly TRBD1 on 5 matching bases. Trimming left V 5 bases short and J 6 bases short, with 17 bases between. The length of the CDR3 is 15 residues. Germline assignment: CDR1 WSHSY and CDR2 SAAADI. In DNA form, the CDR3 reads TGCGCCAGCAGTCCAGGGCCTCACCGAACCAATGAGCAGTTCTTC. This sequence encodes CASSPGPHRTNEQFF.

The rearrangement links TRBV7-2 to TRBJ2-2; the D gene is possibly TRBD2 (7 bases). The length of the CDR3 is 16 residues. Germline V lookup: CDR1 SGHTA, CDR2 FQGNSA. V lost 6 bases to trimming and J lost 3 bases, with 17 bases between them. Here the CDR3 DNA reads TGTGCCAGCAGTCAAATACGGGGGGCCGACACCGGGGAGCTGTTTTTT. This sequence encodes CASSQIRGADTGELFF.

This clonotype was observed a handful of times. The chain joins TRBV7-6 to TRBJ2-7; D is uncertain. Trimming cost V 4 bases and J 4 bases, with 11 bases left between them. The germline CDR1 and CDR2 sequences are SGHVS and FNYEAQ. The CDR3 sequence is 13 residues long. The CDR3 sequence is CASSSSGPYEQYF. CDR3 DNA: TGTGCCAGCAGCTCGTCTGGTCCATACGAGCAGTACTTC.

This clonotype was counted between two and nine times. This chain links TRBV10-1 with TRBJ2-5; D is possibly TRBD2 (6 bases). Germline-derived CDR1 and CDR2 are WNHNN and SYGVQD (reference sequence). V lost 4 bases and J lost 5, with 29 bases in between. This CDR3 comprises 19 residues. The chain's CDR3 is CASSASGGGKKGVRETQYF. The CDR3 DNA sequence: TGCGCCAGCAGTGCCTCTGGGGGAGGCAAAAAAGGAGTCCGGGAGACCCAGTACTTC.

This clonotype appeared many times. The CDR3 DNA sequence: TGTGCCAGCAGTGAAGAGAATAGCAATCAGCCCCAGCATTTT. Its translation is CASSEENSNQPQHF. The chain links TRBV2 to TRBJ1-5; no clear D. This CDR3 has 14 residues. Per the germline V gene, CDR1 is SNHLY and CDR2 is FYNNEI. Trimming took 1 base from V and 0 from J, leaving 4 bases between them. Combining the CDR3 with reference TRBV2 and TRBJ1-5 gives the whole variable domain EPEVTQTPSHQVTQMGQEVILRCVPISNHLYFYWYRQILGQKVEFLVSFYNNEISEKSEIFDDQFSVERPDGSNFTLKIRSTKLEDSAMYFCASSEENSNQPQHFGDGTRLSIL.

This clonotype was observed at least ten times. V and J are TRBV20-1 and TRBJ1-1; D possibly corresponds to TRBD1 (6 bases). The CDR3 has 13 amino acids. CDR1 is DFQATT, CDR2 SNEGSKA, per germline (reference sequence). V was trimmed by 6 bases and J by 0 bases, leaving 11 bases between them. The CDR3 reads CSAPGTLNTEAFF. CDR3 DNA: TGCAGTGCCCCAGGGACATTGAACACTGAAGCTTTCTTT.

The J gene is TRBJ2-5, the V gene TRBV7-9, with D uncertain. Trimming removed 6 bases at V and 2 bases at J, with 13 bases between. The CDR3 contains 14 residues. Germline V gene sequence: CDR1 SEHNR, CDR2 FQNEAQ (reference sequence). The DNA of the CDR3 is TGTGCCAGCAGTATTTCCGGGCGTCAAGAGACCCAGTACTTC. Translating it yields CASSISGRQETQYF.

This clonotype was observed a handful of times. The V and J genes are TRBV10-3 and TRBJ2-3, with D tentatively TRBD2 (6 bases). There are 14 residues in the CDR3. V gave up 6 bases and J gave up 2 bases, with 12 bases separating them. In germline, CDR1 is ENHRY, CDR2 SYGVKD. The CDR3 sequence is CAISPGLITDTQYF. DNA for the CDR3: TGTGCCATCAGCCCGGGACTTATCACAGATACGCAGTATTTT.